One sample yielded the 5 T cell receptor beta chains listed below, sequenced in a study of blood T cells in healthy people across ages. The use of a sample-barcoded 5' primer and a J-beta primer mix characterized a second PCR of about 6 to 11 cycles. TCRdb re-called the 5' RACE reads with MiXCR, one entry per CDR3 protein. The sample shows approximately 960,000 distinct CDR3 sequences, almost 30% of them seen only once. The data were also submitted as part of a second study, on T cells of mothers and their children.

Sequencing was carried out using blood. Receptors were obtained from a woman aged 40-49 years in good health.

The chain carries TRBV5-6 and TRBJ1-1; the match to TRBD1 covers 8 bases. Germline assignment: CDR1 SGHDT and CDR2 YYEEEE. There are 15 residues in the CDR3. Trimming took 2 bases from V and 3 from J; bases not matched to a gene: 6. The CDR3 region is CASSFQDRDHTEAFF. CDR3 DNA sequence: TGTGCCAGCAGCTTCCAGGACAGGGACCACACTGAAGCTTTCTTT.

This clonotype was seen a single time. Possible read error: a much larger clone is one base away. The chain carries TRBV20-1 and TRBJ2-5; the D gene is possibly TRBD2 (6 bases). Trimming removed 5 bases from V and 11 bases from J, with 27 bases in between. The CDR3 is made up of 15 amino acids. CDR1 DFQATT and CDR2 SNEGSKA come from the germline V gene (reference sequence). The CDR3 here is CSALEAGWSGNEQYF. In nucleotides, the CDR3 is TGCAGTGCTCTGGAGGCGGGGTGGTCTGGCAATGAGCAGTACTTC.

The DNA for the CDR3 is TGTGCCAGCAGCTTCGACAGTTCCCTCTTCCACGAGCAGTACTTC. This sequence encodes CASSFDSSLFHEQYF. The chain links TRBV7-9 to TRBJ2-7; weak D call: TRBD1 (5 bases). The V and J ends lost 3 bases and 5 bases respectively, with 17 bases between them. Looked up from germline, CDR1 is SEHNR and CDR2 is FQNEAQ (reference sequence). The length of the CDR3 is 15 residues.

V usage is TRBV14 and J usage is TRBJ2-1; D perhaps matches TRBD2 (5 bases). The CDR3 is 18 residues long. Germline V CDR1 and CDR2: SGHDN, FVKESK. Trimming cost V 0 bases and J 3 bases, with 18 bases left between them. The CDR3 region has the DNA TGTGCCAGCAGCCAAGATCTTGGCGGACGGGGATTCTACAATGAGCAGTTCTTC. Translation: CASSQDLGGRGFYNEQFF. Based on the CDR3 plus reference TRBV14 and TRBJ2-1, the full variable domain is EAGVTQFPSHSVIEKGQTVTLRCDPISGHDNLYWYRRVMGKEIKFLLHFVKESKQDESGMPNNRFLAERTGGTYSTLKVQPAELEDSGVYFCASSQDLGGRGFYNEQFFGPGTRLTVL.

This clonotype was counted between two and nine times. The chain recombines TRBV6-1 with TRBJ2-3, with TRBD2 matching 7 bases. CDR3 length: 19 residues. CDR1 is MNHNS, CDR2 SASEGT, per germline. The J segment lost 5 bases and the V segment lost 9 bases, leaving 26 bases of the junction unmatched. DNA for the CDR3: TGTGCCAGTAGCACACCACTCGGGAGGAGGCAGGCAGGACGAGATACGCAGTATTTT. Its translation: CASSTPLGRRQAGRDTQYF.